The present entry profiles one T cell receptor beta chain with its context. The antigen remains undetermined. Replicate PCRs for sorted subsets used around 200 ng DNA; this equaled around 28,000 T cell genomes. Profiling relied on immunoSEQ multiplex PCR, and the TCRdb table lists in-frame clones only, not all of them. In the table there are about 2.4 million clones, around nine tenths of which are singletons. This CDR3 has 14 amino acids. The J segment lost 5 bases and the V segment lost 4 bases, leaving 7 bases of the junction unmatched. CDR1 LNHDA and CDR2 SQIVND come from the germline V gene (reference sequence). The entry originates in a study of shared clonotypes between healthy human individuals. Study results and limitations: Depth was large, yet rarefaction showed that sorted-subset sequencing was incomplete. Between several donors, naive CD4 clonotypes were shared at a level of about 5%.

Naive CD45RA+ and memory CD45RA-negative subsets were split from CD4+ cells. The sequence came from a man between 18 and 35 years old in good health. V is TRBV19 and J is TRBJ2-7; 8 bases fit TRBD1. The sequenced material came from naive CD4+ T cells sorted from blood. The subset is: CD45RA+ positively selected. The CDR3 region is CASSNQGAHDEQYF. CDR3 nucleotides: TGTGCCAGTAGTAATCAGGGGGCGCATGACGAGCAGTACTTC.